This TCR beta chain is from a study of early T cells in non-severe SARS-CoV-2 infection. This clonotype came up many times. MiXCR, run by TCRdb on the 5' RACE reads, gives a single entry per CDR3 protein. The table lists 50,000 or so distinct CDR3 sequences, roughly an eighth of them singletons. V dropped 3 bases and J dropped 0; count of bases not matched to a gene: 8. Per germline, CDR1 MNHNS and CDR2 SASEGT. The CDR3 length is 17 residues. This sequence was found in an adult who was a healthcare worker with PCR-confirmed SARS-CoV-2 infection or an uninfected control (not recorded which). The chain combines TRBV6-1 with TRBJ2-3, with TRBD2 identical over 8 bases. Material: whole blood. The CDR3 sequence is CASSDLAGGYSTDTQYF. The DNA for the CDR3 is TGTGCCAGCAGTGACCTGGCGGGGGGCTATAGCACAGATACGCAGTATTTT.